This TCR beta chain was recorded in a study of beta chain features in type 1 diabetes. Study-wide results and limits: All four CD4+ subsets from Type 1 diabetes patients carried moderately but significantly shorter TCRB CDR3s. VDJ junctions in type 1 diabetes patients carried more deletions and fewer insertions. Sampled from patients, naive, central memory and Treg TCRB repertoires appeared more similar than those sampled from healthy donors.

The CDR3 has 12 residues. The germline V and J ends were trimmed by 5 bases and 2 bases, with 5 bases remaining between them. From germline, CDR1 is LNHNV and CDR2 YYDKDF (reference sequence). Turning to this clone: The antigen remains undetermined.

Using CD45RO/CCR7/CD25/CD127/CD95/CD27, CD4+ naive, central memory, regulatory and stem cell-like memory cells were sorted. Reverse transcribing all isolated RNA meant expressed TCRB transcripts were sequenced. Sequencing used immunoSEQ multiplex PCR; TCRdb keeps in-frame clones, though not all of them. The sample includes hundreds of thousands of clones, roughly 13% of them seen just once. Sequencing input: naive CD4+ T cells from blood. The rearrangement uses TRBV15 and TRBJ2-3, with D unresolved. The clonotype was recovered from a man younger than 30 with type 1 diabetes. This CDR3 reads CATSQTTDTQYF. The CDR3 DNA sequence: TGTGCCACCAGCCAGACCACAGATACGCAGTATTTT.